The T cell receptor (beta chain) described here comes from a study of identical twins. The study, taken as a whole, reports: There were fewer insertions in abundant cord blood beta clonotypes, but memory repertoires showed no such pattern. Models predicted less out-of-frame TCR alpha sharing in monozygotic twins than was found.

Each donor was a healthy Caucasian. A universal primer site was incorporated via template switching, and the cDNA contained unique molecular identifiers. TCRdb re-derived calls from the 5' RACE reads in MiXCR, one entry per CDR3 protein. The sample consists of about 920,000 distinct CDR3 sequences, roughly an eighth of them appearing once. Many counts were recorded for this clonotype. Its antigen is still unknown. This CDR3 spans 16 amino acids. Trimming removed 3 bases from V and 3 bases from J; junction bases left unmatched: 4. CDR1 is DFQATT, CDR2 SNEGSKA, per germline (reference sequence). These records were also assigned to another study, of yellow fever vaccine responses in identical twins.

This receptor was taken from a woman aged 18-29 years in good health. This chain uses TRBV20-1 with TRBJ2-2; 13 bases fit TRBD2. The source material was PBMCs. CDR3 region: CSASRLAGGDTGELFF. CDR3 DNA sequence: TGCAGTGCTAGCCGACTAGCGGGAGGAGACACCGGGGAGCTGTTTTTT.